Listed here is a single T cell receptor beta chain. This sample was included in a study of shared T cell receptors in the human thymus. CDR1 and CDR2 (germline): SGHTA, FQGNSA. V lost 8 bases and J lost 4; bases outside the gene matches: 3. This CDR3 comprises 12 residues. The assay was immunoSEQ multiplex PCR, and TCRdb's table has in-frame clones only and misses some. The table records some 640,000 clones, approximately 87% of them present only once. A further study also used this sample, focusing on human thymus T cells.

Sequenced: thymocytes. This TCR was recovered from a boy under two years old with a congenital heart defect. The J gene is TRBJ2-5, the V gene TRBV7-2; 8 bases line up with TRBD1. CDR3 protein: CASGQGGETQYF. The CDR3 DNA sequence: TGTGCCAGCGGACAGGGTGGAGAGACCCAGTACTTC.